One and the same sample provided the 16 T cell receptor beta chains below, sequenced in a study of T cells expressing NK-cell markers. TCRdb reanalyzed the 5' RACE reads, giving one entry per CDR3 protein sequence and no DNA. The repertoire table contains 300,000 to 450,000 distinct CDR3 sequences. The specimen was blood T cells: a sorted CD56 or NKG2C T cell subset, CD4+ or CD8+ T cells, or bulk PBMC T cells (not recorded which). The receptor set was obtained from a man aged 18-69 years in good health.

V and J are TRBV7-8 and TRBJ1-1; TCRdb's D gene call, TRBD1, goes unchecked for lack of DNA. The germline V gene has CDR1 SGHVS and CDR2 FQNEAQ. This CDR3 region has 14 residues. CDR3: CASSVTGGGTEAFF.

This chain joins TRBV28 and TRBJ2-3. The germline V gene has CDR1 MDHEN and CDR2 SYDVKM. This CDR3 has 13 residues. This CDR3 is CASRTASTDTQYF.

The V gene is TRBV5-8, the J gene TRBJ1-1; the D call of TRBD1 rests on TCRdb alone, since no DNA is present to check it. Germline V gene sequence: CDR1 SGHTS, CDR2 YDEGEE. This CDR3 has 21 amino acids. This CDR3 reads CASRGARPDLFQRARGYEAFF.

The chain is built from TRBV12-3 or TRBV12-4 and TRBJ2-1; the D call of TRBD1 rests on TCRdb alone, since no DNA is present to check it. This CDR3 comprises 14 residues. CDR3: CASSLVQGGNEQFF.

The chain links TRBV7-9 to TRBJ2-3; TCRdb proposes TRBD2, but this gene call is untestable without DNA. CDR3 length: 17 residues. Per germline, CDR1 SEHNR and CDR2 FQNEAQ (reference sequence). CDR3 sequence: CASSFLPSGPNTDTQYF.

This chain joins TRBV29-1 and TRBJ2-3; as DNA is missing, the TRBD1 call by TCRdb cannot be tested. CDR1 and CDR2 from the germline V gene are SQVTM and ANQGSEA. The CDR3 covers 14 residues. Here the CDR3 reads CSAIRGGSRDTQYF.

The chain is built from TRBV15 and TRBJ2-7. There are 13 residues in the CDR3. Germline V gene lookup returns CDR1 LNHNV and CDR2 YYDKDF (reference sequence). The CDR3 region is CATSRDLPYEQYF.

V usage is TRBV6-1 and J usage is TRBJ2-2; TCRdb outputs TRBD1, but without DNA this stays unchecked. Germline V lookup: CDR1 MNHNS, CDR2 SASEGT. The CDR3 totals 15 residues. The CDR3 is CASSSGTVNTGELFF.

J is TRBJ2-7 and V is TRBV5-5; absent DNA, TCRdb's TRBD2 call cannot be checked. There are 14 residues in the CDR3. Germline values: CDR1 SGHKS, CDR2 YYEKEE (reference sequence). CDR3: CASSLLTSVYEQYF.

The rearrangement joins TRBV12-3 or TRBV12-4 to TRBJ2-5; TCRdb's assignment of TRBD2 cannot be checked, as there is no DNA. The CDR3 runs to 14 residues. This CDR3 is CASRGLAGEGTQYF.

J is TRBJ1-6 and V is TRBV20-1. Germline V lookup: CDR1 DFQATT, CDR2 SNEGSKA (reference sequence). This CDR3 contains 14 residues. The CDR3 here is CSARGEGPNSPLHF.

The gene calls are TRBV20-1 and TRBJ2-3; the D gene TCRdb calls, TRBD2, cannot be checked with no DNA. This CDR3 comprises 14 residues. Per germline, CDR1 DFQATT and CDR2 SNEGSKA (reference sequence). The CDR3 here is CSAESGGATDTQYF.

The chain recombines TRBV7-2 with TRBJ2-3. The V gene's germline CDR1 is SGHTA and CDR2 FQGNSA. The CDR3 totals 14 residues. CDR3 amino acids: CASSFRLRVDTQYF.

This sequence joins TRBV30 and TRBJ2-3; the D gene TCRdb calls, TRBD1, cannot be checked with no DNA. Germline V CDR1 and CDR2: GTSNPN, SVGIG (reference sequence). This CDR3 has 12 residues. This chain's CDR3 is CAYLGGGDTQYF.

The CDR3 here is CATRGGVSPYYSYEQYF. The V call is TRBV10-3, the J call TRBJ2-7; the TCRdb call, TRBD1, lacks DNA for checking. Germline-derived CDR1 and CDR2 are ENHRY and SYGVKD. The CDR3 sequence is 17 residues long.

This chain joins TRBV7-9 and TRBJ1-4; lacking DNA, the TRBD1 call made by TCRdb goes unchecked. The CDR3 runs to 14 residues. The germline CDR1 and CDR2 sequences are SEHNR and FQNEAQ (reference sequence). CDR3 sequence: CASSFPQANEKLFF.